The 23 T cell receptor beta chains reported below all come from one sample, sequenced in a study of T cell repertoires in cytomegalovirus infection. Their cognate antigens are unknown. TCRdb redid the calling of the reads with MiXCR, one entry per CDR3 protein. Among about 180,000 distinct CDR3 sequences listed, about a fifth were seen once. This material consisted of CD8+ T cells from cultured PBMCs, taken from culture after CMV antigen stimulation. Receptor source: a human donor in good health (CMV status not recorded). Some clones in this sample may be carry-over from other donors' samples.

This clonotype came up many times. This chain joins TRBV7-8 and TRBJ2-2; TRBD2 is a possible D gene (5 bases). The CDR3 sequence is 15 residues long. The germline V gene has CDR1 SGHVS and CDR2 FQNEAQ. The germline V and J ends were trimmed by 3 bases and 3 bases, with 11 bases remaining between them. The CDR3, as DNA: TGTGCCAGCAGCTTCGGAGACGGGGACACCGGGGAGCTGTTTTTT. Translation: CASSFGDGDTGELFF.

This clonotype was seen a handful of times. CDR3 sequence reads: CASPQGRYQETQYF. CDR3 nucleotides: TGTGCCAGCCCCCAGGGTCGGTACCAAGAGACCCAGTACTTC. The genes are TRBV19 and TRBJ2-5; maybe TRBD1 (5 bases). Germline values: CDR1 LNHDA, CDR2 SQIVND (reference sequence). The CDR3 sequence is 14 residues long. Trimming left V 9 bases short and J 0 bases short, with 14 bases between.

The chain joins TRBV4-1 to TRBJ1-4, with D unclear. V was cut by 0 bases and J by 0 bases, with 11 bases left in between. Germline V gives CDR1 MGHRA, CDR2 YSYEKL. This CDR3 is built from 17 residues. DNA of the CDR3: TGCGCCAGCAGCCAAGATAGACTGCTTACAACTAATGAAAAACTGTTTTTT. Its protein product is CASSQDRLLTTNEKLFF.

A few counts support this clonotype. This chain links TRBV7-9 with TRBJ1-1, with D unresolved. V lost 5 bases to trimming and J lost 1 base, with 20 bases between them. Germline lookup yields CDR1 SEHNR and CDR2 FQNEAQ (reference sequence). CDR3 length equals 17 residues. The CDR3 sequence is CASSSFPPEYANTEAFF. The CDR3 DNA reads as TGTGCCAGCAGCAGCTTTCCCCCAGAGTACGCGAACACTGAAGCTTTCTTT.

This clonotype was detected ten times or more. The V gene is TRBV4-1, the J gene TRBJ2-1, with a tentative D call TRBD1 (6 bases). CDR1 and CDR2 (germline): MGHRA, YSYEKL. The V end was cut by 4 bases, the J end by 8 bases, with 6 bases between. The CDR3 is 11 amino acids. This chain's CDR3 is CASSPGDEQFF. The DNA for the CDR3 is TGCGCCAGCAGCCCAGGGGATGAGCAGTTCTTC.

The V gene is TRBV6-2 or TRBV6-3, the J gene TRBJ2-7; D is unclear. CDR1 is MNHEY, CDR2 SVGEGT, per germline. Trimming left V 5 bases short and J 0 bases short, with 11 bases between. The CDR3 has 14 residues. CDR3 in DNA: TGTGCCAGCAGTCTCTTACAGACCTCCTACGAGCAGTACTTC. Its translation is CASSLLQTSYEQYF.

V is TRBV27 and J is TRBJ1-1, with D possibly being TRBD1 (5 bases). V was cut by 4 bases and J by 2 bases, with 20 bases left in between. CDR3 size: 17 residues. Germline V gene lookup returns CDR1 MNHEY and CDR2 SMNVEV (reference sequence). The CDR3 sequence: CASSSRSEGRKNTEAFF. CDR3 DNA: TGTGCCAGCAGTTCTCGATCCGAGGGACGGAAAAACACTGAAGCTTTCTTT.

This clonotype has just a few counts. Compared with germline, one end of the junction differs, possibly owing to a read error. This sequence joins TRBV7-3 and TRBJ2-3; D is ambiguous. This CDR3 spans 17 amino acids. CDR1 SGHTA and CDR2 FQGTGA come from the germline V gene. The CDR3 coding sequence is TGTGCTAGCAGACGCGACCCCCCCGACACAACCCCAGATACGCAGTATTTT. Its translation: CASRRDPPDTTPDTQYF.

V is TRBV25-1 and J is TRBJ1-5; D is undetermined. Germline V lookup: CDR1 MGHDK, CDR2 SYGVNS. This CDR3 contains 14 residues. The germline V and J ends were trimmed by 2 bases and 4 bases, with 9 bases remaining between them. In DNA form, the CDR3 reads TGTGCCAGCAGTGAAAGTGGAACTAATCAGCCCCAGCATTTT. Translation: CASSESGTNQPQHF.

V and J are TRBV10-3 and TRBJ2-5, with D possibly being TRBD2 (6 bases). Trimming pared 3 bases from V and 2 bases from J, leaving 10 bases between. The CDR3 runs to 14 residues. Germline V lookup: CDR1 ENHRY, CDR2 SYGVKD. The CDR3 is CAISDGTQQETQYF. The CDR3 DNA reads as TGTGCCATCAGTGACGGGACTCAGCAAGAGACCCAGTACTTC.

This clonotype turned up a few times. The chain is built from TRBV7-2 and TRBJ2-1; 13 bases are a match to TRBD2. V gave up 4 bases and J gave up 2 bases; unmatched junction bases: 17. Germline-derived CDR1 and CDR2 are SGHTA and FQGNSA. The CDR3 extends over 21 amino acids. The CDR3, as DNA: TGTGCCAGCAGCTACGTAGTAAAGGGACTAGCGGGGATCGCTGCCTACAATGAGCAGTTCTTC. This encodes CASSYVVKGLAGIAAYNEQFF.

The rearrangement joins TRBV19 to TRBJ1-2; TRBD1 matches 7 bases. The V segment lost 8 bases and the J segment 1 base; nucleotides outside the gene matches: 4. This CDR3 has 13 amino acids. From germline, CDR1 is LNHDA and CDR2 SQIVND (reference sequence). This chain's CDR3 is CASWTGLNYGYTF. The CDR3 DNA follows: TGTGCCAGTTGGACAGGACTTAACTATGGCTACACCTTC.

The rearrangement joins TRBV28 to TRBJ1-2; D is ambiguous. This CDR3 is 15 amino acids long. V lost 3 bases and J 1 base, leaving 12 bases between the germline ends. From germline, CDR1 is MDHEN and CDR2 SYDVKM. The CDR3 bases are TGTGCCAGCAGTTTCCCACAGAGAATTAACTATGGCTACACCTTC. Its translation: CASSFPQRINYGYTF.

J is TRBJ2-5 and V is TRBV27; 11 bases line up with TRBD2. The CDR3 covers 15 residues. The V and J ends lost 7 bases and 3 bases, in that order; junction bases with no gene match: 7. The germline CDR1 and CDR2 sequences are MNHEY and SMNVEV (reference sequence). DNA of the CDR3: TGTGCCAGCATCCTAGCGGGGGGCCCCAAAGAGACCCAGTACTTC. Its protein product is CASILAGGPKETQYF.

In this sample, this clonotype turned up a few times. The chain links TRBV30 to TRBJ2-5; 9 bases fit TRBD2. The CDR3 is 15 residues long. With 1 base clipped from V and 4 bases from J, the junction kept 7 bases outside the gene matches. CDR1 and CDR2 from the germline V gene are GTSNPN and SVGIG (reference sequence). The CDR3 spells CAWSEGGGAGETQYF. The CDR3 DNA is TGTGCCTGGAGTGAGGGCGGGGGGGCCGGAGAGACCCAGTACTTC.

This clonotype was counted between two and nine times. The chain employs TRBV6-6 and TRBJ2-6; D is possibly TRBD2 (5 bases). The CDR3 is 15 residues long. V lost 6 bases and J 2 bases, leaving 11 bases between the germline ends. CDR1 and CDR2 from the germline V gene are MNHNY and SVGAGI (reference sequence). CDR3: CASSAQRAGANVLTF. In DNA, the CDR3 is TGTGCCAGCAGCGCCCAGAGGGCTGGGGCCAACGTCCTGACTTTC.

This clonotype was seen more than once but under ten times. V usage is TRBV4-1 and J usage is TRBJ1-5; 7 nucleotides line up with TRBD1. The germline V gene has CDR1 MGHRA and CDR2 YSYEKL. The V gene end was trimmed by 0 bases and the J gene end by 2 bases; junction bases not matched to a gene: 7. This CDR3 is built from 17 residues. CDR3: CASSQENRGDRNQPQHF. The CDR3 DNA sequence: TGCGCCAGCAGCCAAGAAAACAGGGGAGATCGCAATCAGCCCCAGCATTTT.

This clonotype was observed many times. The chain carries TRBV7-2 and TRBJ1-3; D may be TRBD1 (6 bases). V lost 1 base, J lost 7 bases, and 14 bases lay in between. CDR3 size: 15 residues. CDR1 SGHTA and CDR2 FQGNSA come from the germline V gene. DNA of the CDR3: TGTGCCAGCAGCTTAGGCCAGGGGCCAAGGAACACCATATATTTT. Protein sequence: CASSLGQGPRNTIYF.

The rearrangement joins TRBV6-6 to TRBJ1-2, with 8 bases aligning to TRBD1. The CDR3 is 16 residues long. The trim removed 2 bases at V and 2 bases at J, leaving 7 bases unmatched. The germline CDR1 and CDR2 sequences are MNHNY and SVGAGI (reference sequence). The DNA of the CDR3 is TGTGCCAGCAGTTACGGGCAGGGGGCGCGAAACTATGGCTACACCTTC. As protein: CASSYGQGARNYGYTF.

This clonotype was picked up many times. The J gene is TRBJ2-7, the V gene TRBV9; D unclear. The V end was cut by 4 bases, the J end by 5 bases, with 16 bases between. Germline lookup yields CDR1 SGDLS and CDR2 YYNGEE. This CDR3 comprises 14 residues. CDR3: CASSPFSEDNEQYF. CDR3 DNA sequence: TGTGCCAGCAGCCCTTTTTCCGAGGATAACGAGCAGTACTTC.

A few counts support this clonotype. This chain links TRBV7-2 with TRBJ2-5; TRBD1 might be the D (5 bases). Germline V gene data show CDR1 as SGHTA and CDR2 as FQGNSA. The CDR3 consists of 14 residues. The ends were cut back, 6 bases at V and 1 base at J, with 12 bases in the middle. The CDR3 bases are TGTGCCAGCAGTTGGACATCACCCCAAGAGACCCAGTACTTC. Protein: CASSWTSPQETQYF.

This clonotype has more than one count but fewer than ten. The genes are TRBV9 and TRBJ1-6; a weak D match, TRBD1 (6 bases). The V end lost 5 bases, the J end lost 14 bases, and 20 bases lay between the germline ends. CDR1 is SGDLS and CDR2 is YYNGEE in the germline V gene. This CDR3 has 14 residues. CDR3 in DNA: TGTGCCAGCAGTCCAGGGGACCCCACGATCACCCTCCACTTT. This encodes CASSPGDPTITLHF.

The CDR3 sequence is CASPLGTGLTLRLGNEQFF. The CDR3 DNA sequence: TGTGCCAGTCCTCTGGGGACAGGGCTTACACTACGGCTCGGCAATGAGCAGTTCTTC. The rearrangement links TRBV27 to TRBJ2-1; the match to TRBD1 covers 9 bases. Germline V gives CDR1 MNHEY, CDR2 SMNVEV (reference sequence). Losses at the gene ends were 9 bases for V and 6 bases for J; bases not matched to a gene: 24. The CDR3 has 19 residues.